This T cell receptor beta chain was documented in a study of shared clonotypes between healthy human individuals. Regarding the study as a whole: Blood was the sole source, and tissue repertoires probably differ. The diversity represented, both genetic and in exposure history, was limited by few donors.

In the case of this clone: Its target is unknown.

CD8 cells regarded as naive lacked CD45RO, were positively chosen for CCR7, and omitted terminally differentiated effector memory CD45RA+ cells. Original analysis: Junction-only sequences without quality scores came from ImmunoSEQ, so filtering differed. TCRdb keeps only in-frame clones here, not all; method: immunoSEQ multiplex PCR. From that table come the V and J calls and clone size; the DNA was used to work out D and trimming. This sample has about 2.1 million clones, with around 95% found just once. CDR1 MNHEY and CDR2 SMNVEV come from the germline V gene (reference sequence). V shed 5 bases, J shed 6 bases, and the junction held 6 bases outside the gene matches. The CDR3 contains 15 residues.

This sequence originates from a man aged 18 to 35 in good health. Some clones in this sample may be carry-over from other donors' samples. The chain joins TRBV27 to TRBJ2-1; 11 bases are a match to TRBD2. Sequenced input: naive CD8+ T cells from PBMCs. The CDR3 DNA reads as TGTGCCAGCAGTCCAACTAGCGGGAGCCTCAATGAGCAGTTCTTC. Encoded protein: CASSPTSGSLNEQFF.